Listed here are 22 T cell receptor beta chains from one sample, sequenced in a study of shared clonotypes between healthy human individuals. Positively selected for CCR7, the CD45RO-negative cells used as naive CD8 cells excluded terminally differentiated effector memory CD45RA+ cells. The repertoire was sequenced with immunoSEQ multiplex PCR; TCRdb's copy has only in-frame clones and lacks some. The sample has about 2.1 million clones; over 85% are singletons. Specimen: naive CD8+ T cells from PBMCs. The receptors here all came from a man aged 18 to 35 in good health. Some clones in this sample may be carry-over from other donors' samples.

The CDR3 sequence is CASSLALVGTNTDTQYF. As DNA, the CDR3 is TGTGCCAGCAGCTTAGCCCTAGTCGGGACTAACACAGATACGCAGTATTTT. The chain uses TRBV7-9 and TRBJ2-3; 7 bases match TRBD2. The length of the CDR3 is 17 residues. V lost 0 bases to trimming and J lost 2 bases; unmatched junction nucleotides: 8. From germline, CDR1 is SEHNR and CDR2 FQNEAQ (reference sequence).

The count of this clone is one. The chain uses TRBV28 and TRBJ2-7, with 8 nucleotides matching TRBD2. Trimming took 2 bases from V and 7 from J; bases not matched to a gene: 7. The CDR3 covers 14 residues. Germline lookup yields CDR1 MDHEN and CDR2 SYDVKM. In nucleotides, the CDR3 is TGTGCCAGCAGTTTACGCGGGAGGTCGAGGGAGCAGTACTTC. Protein product: CASSLRGRSREQYF.

The V gene is TRBV15, the J gene TRBJ1-5; D remains unclear. Germline CDR1 reads LNHNV; CDR2 reads YYDKDF (reference sequence). V shed 3 bases and J shed 2 bases, with 14 bases lying between them. The CDR3 sequence is 16 residues long. In DNA form, the CDR3 reads TGTGCCACCAGCAGCTTGCGTGGGAACGGCAATCAGCCCCAGCATTTT. Protein product: CATSSLRGNGNQPQHF.

This clone was observed a single time. The chain employs TRBV28 and TRBJ2-5; 8 nucleotides match TRBD2. There are 19 residues in the CDR3. Losses at the gene ends were 4 bases for V and 0 bases for J; bases not matched to a gene: 16. Per the germline V gene, CDR1 is MDHEN and CDR2 is SYDVKM. The CDR3 DNA follows: TGTGCCAGCAGTTGGGGAGAGCAGCGGGGGAGACAAGACCAAGAGACCCAGTACTTC. This gives the protein CASSWGEQRGRQDQETQYF.

V gene TRBV5-4 combines with J gene TRBJ2-3; TRBD1 matches at 9 bases. This CDR3 spans 17 amino acids. CDR1 SGHNT and CDR2 YYREEE come from the germline V gene (reference sequence). V shed 2 bases, J shed 5 bases, and the junction held 12 bases outside the gene matches. CDR3 sequence (DNA): TGTGCCAGCAGCTTTACGACAGGGGGAGATCCCGAAGATACGCAGTATTTT. Translation: CASSFTTGGDPEDTQYF. Combining the CDR3 with reference TRBV5-4 and TRBJ2-3 gives the whole variable domain ETGVTQSPTHLIKTRGQQVTLRCSSQSGHNTVSWYQQALGQGPQFIFQYYREEENGRGNFPPRFSGLQFPNYSSELNVNALELDDSALYLCASSFTTGGDPEDTQYFGPGTRLTVL.

The chain combines TRBV30 with TRBJ2-2, with D tentatively TRBD1 (6 bases). The CDR3 is 17 residues long. Germline CDR1 reads GTSNPN; CDR2 reads SVGIG (reference sequence). V lost 7 bases to trimming and J lost 2 bases, with 23 bases between them. DNA of the CDR3: TGTGCCTCAGGAAAGCAAACAGGGATGATCAACACCGGGGAGCTGTTTTTT. Translated: CASGKQTGMINTGELFF.

With respect to this clone: Other DNA sequences of this sample code for an identical CDR3. The chain couples TRBV11-2 to TRBJ2-7, with unresolved D. Trimming took 1 base from V and 5 from J, leaving 3 bases between them. The germline V gene has CDR1 SGHAT and CDR2 FQNNGV. The length of the CDR3 is 11 residues. The CDR3 DNA reads TGTGCCAGCAGCTTAGTAAACGAGCAGTACTTC. The encoded protein is CASSLVNEQYF. Together with reference TRBV11-2 and TRBJ2-7, the CDR3 gives the full variable domain: EAGVAQSPRYKIIEKRQSVAFWCNPISGHATLYWYQQILGQGPKLLIQFQNNGVVDDSQLPKDRFSAERLKGVDSTLKIQPAKLEDSAVYLCASSLVNEQYFGPGTRLTVT.

The V call is TRBV10-3, the J call TRBJ2-7; possibly TRBD1 for D (6 bases). Germline V gene sequence: CDR1 ENHRY, CDR2 SYGVKD. V shed 5 bases and J shed 0 bases, with 8 bases lying between them. This CDR3 has 13 amino acids. CDR3 bases: TGTGCCATCAGTTTGGACAGCTCCTACGAGCAGTACTTC. Protein sequence: CAISLDSSYEQYF.

A single count supports this clone. This chain joins TRBV11-2 and TRBJ2-3; 10 bases agree with TRBD2. V trimming: 3 bases; J trimming: 5 bases; junction bases outside the gene matches: 11. Looked up from germline, CDR1 is SGHAT and CDR2 is FQNNGV. The CDR3 loop spans 17 amino acids. The CDR3 sequence is CASSFWGASGRLDTQYF. For the CDR3, the DNA is TGTGCCAGCAGCTTTTGGGGGGCTAGCGGGAGATTAGATACGCAGTATTTT. The variable domain in full, with the rest retrieved from reference TRBV11-2 and TRBJ2-3, is EAGVAQSPRYKIIEKRQSVAFWCNPISGHATLYWYQQILGQGPKLLIQFQNNGVVDDSQLPKDRFSAERLKGVDSTLKIQPAKLEDSAVYLCASSFWGASGRLDTQYFGPGTRLTVL.

Only a few counts were recorded for this clone. DNA for the CDR3: TGTGCCAGCAGTGAAGGGACACAGAACTATGGCTACACCTTC. It encodes CASSEGTQNYGYTF. The chain uses TRBV6-1 and TRBJ1-2; a weak D match, TRBD1 (5 bases). The germline CDR1 and CDR2 sequences are MNHNS and SASEGT. V gave up 1 base and J gave up 2 bases, with 8 bases separating them. This CDR3 is built from 14 residues.

The count of this clone is one. V usage is TRBV27 and J usage is TRBJ2-7; TRBD2 is a possible D gene (7 bases). From germline, CDR1 is MNHEY and CDR2 SMNVEV (reference sequence). The V and J ends lost 3 bases and 4 bases respectively, with 13 bases between them. The CDR3 runs to 14 residues. CDR3 in amino acids: CASSLGGPMYEQYF. The CDR3 bases are TGTGCCAGCAGTTTGGGGGGGCCGATGTACGAGCAGTACTTC.

This sequence joins TRBV9 and TRBJ2-3; no clear D gene. This CDR3 is 15 amino acids long. V was clipped by 4 bases and J by 0 bases, with 12 bases between them. Looked up from germline, CDR1 is SGDLS and CDR2 is YYNGEE. CDR3 in DNA: TGTGCCAGCAGCCTAGGAGTGTCTAGCACAGATACGCAGTATTTT. Its translation: CASSLGVSSTDTQYF.

The count of this clone is one. The chain combines TRBV6-6 with TRBJ1-2; possibly TRBD1 for D (5 bases). The CDR3 contains 14 residues. Between the trimmed V and J ends, which lost 6 bases and 5 bases, there was a span of 16 bases. Germline loops: CDR1 MNHNY, CDR2 SVGAGI (reference sequence). For the CDR3, the DNA is TGTGCCAGCAGATCTACCCACGAGGGGTATGGCTACACCTTC. Translation: CASRSTHEGYGYTF.

The CDR3 spells CASSSPTSGRAREKHEQFF. CDR3 coding DNA: TGTGCCAGCAGCTCACCGACTAGCGGGAGGGCCAGAGAGAAGCATGAGCAGTTCTTC. The rearrangement uses TRBV7-9 and TRBJ2-1, with 14 bases aligning to TRBD2. Germline V lookup: CDR1 SEHNR, CDR2 FQNEAQ (reference sequence). The CDR3 totals 19 residues. With 4 bases clipped from V and 8 bases from J, the junction kept 16 bases outside the gene matches. Full variable domain (rest looked up from reference TRBV7-9 and TRBJ2-1): DTGVSQNPRHKITKRGQNVTFRCDPISEHNRLYWYRQTLGQGPEFLTYFQNEAQLEKSRLLSDRFSAERPKGSFSTLEIQRTEQGDSAMYLCASSSPTSGRAREKHEQFFGPGTRLTVL.

V is TRBV27 and J is TRBJ2-7, with TRBD1 identical over 10 bases. This CDR3 comprises 15 residues. Trimming at V came to 6 bases and at J to 4 bases, leaving 9 bases not matched to a gene. CDR1 is MNHEY, CDR2 SMNVEV, per germline (reference sequence). This chain's CDR3 is CASRAPTGGWYEQYF. DNA of the CDR3: TGTGCCAGCAGAGCACCGACAGGGGGCTGGTACGAGCAGTACTTC.

The chain has TRBV7-7 and TRBJ1-1; D remains ambiguous. V gave up 1 base and J gave up 2 bases, with 8 bases separating them. This CDR3 contains 14 residues. Germline CDR1 reads SSHAT; CDR2 reads FNYEAQ (reference sequence). The CDR3 region is CASSLGGPNTEAFF. DNA for the CDR3: TGTGCCAGCAGCTTAGGAGGTCCAAACACTGAAGCTTTCTTT.

This clone is a singleton in its sample. The chain uses TRBV4-1 and TRBJ2-2; tentative D call: TRBD2 (6 bases). Germline V gene data show CDR1 as MGHRA and CDR2 as YSYEKL. Trimming pared 1 base from V and 2 bases from J, leaving 23 bases between. The CDR3 is 20 residues long. CDR3 DNA sequence: TGCGCCAGCAGCCAAGTTGAGGTAGCGGAAAGGACGGGTAACACCGGGGAGCTGTTTTTT. Encoded protein: CASSQVEVAERTGNTGELFF.

The gene calls are TRBV11-2 and TRBJ1-1, with 8 bases lining up with TRBD1. J lost 5 bases, V lost 3 bases, and 5 bases had no gene match. The germline V gene has CDR1 SGHAT and CDR2 FQNNGV. CDR3 length: 14 residues. CDR3 loop: CASSLAGGFTEAFF. The DNA of the CDR3 is TGTGCCAGCAGCTTGGCAGGGGGCTTTACTGAAGCTTTCTTT.

The rearrangement joins TRBV6-1 to TRBJ1-3; D ambiguous. CDR1 is MNHNS and CDR2 is SASEGT in the germline V gene. V lost 3 bases, J lost 4 bases, and 10 bases lay in between. CDR3 length: 14 residues. The chain's CDR3 is CASSEAPRGNTIYF. The CDR3 coding sequence is TGTGCCAGCAGTGAGGCACCCAGGGGAAACACCATATATTTT.

This sequence joins TRBV2 and TRBJ2-5; D is ambiguous. The CDR3 is 11 amino acids. Deletions cut 6 bases from V and 3 bases from J, with 5 bases between. Germline V CDR1 and CDR2: SNHLY, FYNNEI. The CDR3 DNA is TGTGCCAGCAGCGGAAAAGAGACCCAGTACTTC. Amino acid sequence: CASSGKETQYF.

This clone has a single count. The gene calls are TRBV19 and TRBJ2-6, with D tentatively TRBD1 (6 bases). The CDR3 runs to 16 residues. CDR1 is LNHDA and CDR2 is SQIVND in the germline V gene (reference sequence). Trimming removed 3 bases at V and 0 bases at J, with 9 bases between. This CDR3 is CASSMGAGSGANVLTF. The DNA for the CDR3 is TGTGCCAGTAGTATGGGGGCCGGCTCTGGGGCCAACGTCCTGACTTTC.

The chain links TRBV9 to TRBJ2-3; TRBD2 matches 8 bases. The CDR3 spans 18 residues. V was clipped by 0 bases and J by 0 bases; unmatched bases: 9. Germline loops: CDR1 SGDLS, CDR2 YYNGEE. CDR3 bases: TGTGCCAGCAGCGTAGGGGCTAGCGGGCAGTCTAGCACAGATACGCAGTATTTT. The encoded protein is CASSVGASGQSSTDTQYF.